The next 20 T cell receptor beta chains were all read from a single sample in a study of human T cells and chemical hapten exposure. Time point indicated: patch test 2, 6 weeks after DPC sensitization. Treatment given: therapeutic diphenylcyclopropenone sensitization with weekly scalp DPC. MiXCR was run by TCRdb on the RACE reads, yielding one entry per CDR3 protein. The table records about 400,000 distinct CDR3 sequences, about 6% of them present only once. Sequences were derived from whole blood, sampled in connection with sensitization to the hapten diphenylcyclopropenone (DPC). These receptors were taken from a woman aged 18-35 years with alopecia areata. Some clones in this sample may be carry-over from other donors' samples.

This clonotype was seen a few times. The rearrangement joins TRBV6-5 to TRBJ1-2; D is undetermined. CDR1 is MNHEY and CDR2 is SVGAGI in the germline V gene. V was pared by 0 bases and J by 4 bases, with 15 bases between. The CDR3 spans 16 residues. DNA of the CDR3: TGTGCCAGCAGTTACTCGTCAACATCCTCAGGCTATGGCTACACCTTC. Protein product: CASSYSSTSSGYGYTF.

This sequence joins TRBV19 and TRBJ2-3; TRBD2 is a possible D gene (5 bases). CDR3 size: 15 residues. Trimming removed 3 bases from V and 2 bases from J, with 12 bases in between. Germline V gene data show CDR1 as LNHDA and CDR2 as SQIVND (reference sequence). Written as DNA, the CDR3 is TGTGCCAGTAGTATGGAGGCAAGACTCACAGATACGCAGTATTTT. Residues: CASSMEARLTDTQYF.

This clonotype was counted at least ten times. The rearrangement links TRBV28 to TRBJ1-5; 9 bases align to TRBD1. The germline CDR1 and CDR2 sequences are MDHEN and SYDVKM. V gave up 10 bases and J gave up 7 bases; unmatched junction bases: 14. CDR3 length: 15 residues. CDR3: CAIGKQGAFTQPQHF. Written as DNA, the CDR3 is TGTGCCATCGGGAAACAGGGGGCATTTACCCAGCCCCAGCATTTT.

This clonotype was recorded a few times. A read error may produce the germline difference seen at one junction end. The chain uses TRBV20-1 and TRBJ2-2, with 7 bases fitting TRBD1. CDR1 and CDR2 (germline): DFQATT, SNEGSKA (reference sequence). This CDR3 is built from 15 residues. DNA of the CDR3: TGCAGTGCTAAAAATGACAGGGCGAAAACCGGGGAGCTGTTTTTT. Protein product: CSAKNDRAKTGELFF.

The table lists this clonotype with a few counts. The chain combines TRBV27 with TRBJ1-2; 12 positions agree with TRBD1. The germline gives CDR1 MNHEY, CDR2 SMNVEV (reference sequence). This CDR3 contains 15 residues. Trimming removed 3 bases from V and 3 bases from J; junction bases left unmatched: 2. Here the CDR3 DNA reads TGTGCCAGCAGTTTGGGACAGGGGGCGGACTATGGCTACACCTTC. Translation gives CASSLGQGADYGYTF.

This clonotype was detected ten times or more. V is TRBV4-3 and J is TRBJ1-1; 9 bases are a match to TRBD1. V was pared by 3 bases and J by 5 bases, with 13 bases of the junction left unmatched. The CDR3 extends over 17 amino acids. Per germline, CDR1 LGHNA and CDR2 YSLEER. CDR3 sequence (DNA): TGCGCCAGCAGCCAGGAGCTTACAGGGGGCACGGGGACTGAAGCTTTCTTT. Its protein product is CASSQELTGGTGTEAFF.

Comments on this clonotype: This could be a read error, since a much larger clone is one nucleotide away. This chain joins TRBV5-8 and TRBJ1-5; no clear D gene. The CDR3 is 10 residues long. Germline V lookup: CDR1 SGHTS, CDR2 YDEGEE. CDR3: CASSSDPLAF. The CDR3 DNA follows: TGTGCCAGCAGCTCGGACCCCCTCGCTTTT.

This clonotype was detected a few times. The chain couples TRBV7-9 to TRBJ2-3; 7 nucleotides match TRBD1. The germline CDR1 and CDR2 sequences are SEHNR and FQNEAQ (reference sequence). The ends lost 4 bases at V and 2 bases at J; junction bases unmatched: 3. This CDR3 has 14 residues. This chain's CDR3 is CASSSQGITDTQYF. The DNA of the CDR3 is TGTGCCAGCAGCTCACAGGGGATCACAGATACGCAGTATTTT.

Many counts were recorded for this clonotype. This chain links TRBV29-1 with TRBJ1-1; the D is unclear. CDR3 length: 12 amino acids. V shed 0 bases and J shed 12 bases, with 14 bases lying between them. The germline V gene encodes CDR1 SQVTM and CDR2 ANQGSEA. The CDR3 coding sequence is TGCAGCGTTGAAGATCCCGGGGTCGAACCTTTCTTT. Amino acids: CSVEDPGVEPFF.

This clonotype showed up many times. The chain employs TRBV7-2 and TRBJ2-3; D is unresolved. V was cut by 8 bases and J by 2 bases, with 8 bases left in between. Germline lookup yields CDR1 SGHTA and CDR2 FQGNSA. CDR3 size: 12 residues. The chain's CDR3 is CASLAFTDTQYF. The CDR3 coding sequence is TGTGCCAGCTTGGCTTTCACAGATACGCAGTATTTT.

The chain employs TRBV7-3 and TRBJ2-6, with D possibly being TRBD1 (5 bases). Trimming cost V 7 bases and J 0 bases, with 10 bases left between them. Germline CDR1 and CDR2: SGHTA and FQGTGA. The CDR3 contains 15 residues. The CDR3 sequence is CASKPRDSGANVLTF. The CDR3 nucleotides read TGTGCCAGCAAGCCCAGGGACTCTGGGGCCAACGTCCTGACTTTC. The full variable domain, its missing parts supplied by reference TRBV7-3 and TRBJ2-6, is GAGVSQTPSNKVTEKGKYVELRCDPISGHTALYWYRQSLGQGPEFLIYFQGTGAADDSGLPNDRFFAVRPEGSVSTLKIQRTERGDSAVYLCASKPRDSGANVLTFGAGSRLTVL.

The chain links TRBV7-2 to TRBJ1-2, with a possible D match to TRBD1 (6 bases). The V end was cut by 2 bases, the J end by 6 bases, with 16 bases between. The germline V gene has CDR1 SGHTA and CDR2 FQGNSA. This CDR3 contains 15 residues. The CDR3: CASSLWPVGADGYTF. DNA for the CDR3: TGTGCCAGCAGCTTATGGCCCGTGGGGGCCGATGGCTACACCTTC.

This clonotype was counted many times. The DNA for the CDR3 is TGTGCCAGCAGTCGAGGCAGGGCGCAGGGCTACACCTTC. The encoded protein is CASSRGRAQGYTF. V gene TRBV28 combines with J gene TRBJ1-2, with D perhaps matching TRBD1 (5 bases). The V and J ends lost 5 bases and 8 bases respectively, with 15 bases between them. From germline, CDR1 is MDHEN and CDR2 SYDVKM. The CDR3 runs to 13 residues.

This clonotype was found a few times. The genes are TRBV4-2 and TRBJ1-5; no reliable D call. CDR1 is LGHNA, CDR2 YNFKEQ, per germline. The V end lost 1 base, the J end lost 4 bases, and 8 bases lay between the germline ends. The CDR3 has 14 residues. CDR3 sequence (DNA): TGTGCCAGCAGCCAAGGGGAGGAGAATCAGCCCCAGCATTTT. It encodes CASSQGEENQPQHF.

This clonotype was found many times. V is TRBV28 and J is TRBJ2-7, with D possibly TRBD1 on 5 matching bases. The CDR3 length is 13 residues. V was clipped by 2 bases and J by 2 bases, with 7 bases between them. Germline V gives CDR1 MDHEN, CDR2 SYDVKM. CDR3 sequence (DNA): TGTGCCAGCAGTTTAGACAGTCCCTACGAGCAGTACTTC. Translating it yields CASSLDSPYEQYF.

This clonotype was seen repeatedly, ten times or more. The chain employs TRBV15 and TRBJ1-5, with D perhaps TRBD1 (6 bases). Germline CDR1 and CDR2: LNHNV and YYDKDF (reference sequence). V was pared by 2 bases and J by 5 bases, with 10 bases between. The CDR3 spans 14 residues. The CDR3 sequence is CATSRLNRDQPQHF. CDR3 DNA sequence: TGTGCCACCAGCAGATTGAACAGGGATCAGCCCCAGCATTTT.

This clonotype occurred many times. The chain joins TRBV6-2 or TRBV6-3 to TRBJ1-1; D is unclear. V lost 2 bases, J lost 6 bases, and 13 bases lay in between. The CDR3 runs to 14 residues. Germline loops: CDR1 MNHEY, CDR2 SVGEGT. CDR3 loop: CASSYAVSGAEAFF. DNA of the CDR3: TGTGCCAGCAGTTACGCCGTATCCGGGGCTGAAGCTTTCTTT.

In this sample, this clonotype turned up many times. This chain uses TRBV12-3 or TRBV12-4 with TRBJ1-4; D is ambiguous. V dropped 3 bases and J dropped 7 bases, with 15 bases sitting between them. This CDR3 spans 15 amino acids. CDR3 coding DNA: TGTGCCAGCAGTTTGGGCGGGAATCAAGGTGAAAAACTGTTTTTT. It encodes CASSLGGNQGEKLFF.

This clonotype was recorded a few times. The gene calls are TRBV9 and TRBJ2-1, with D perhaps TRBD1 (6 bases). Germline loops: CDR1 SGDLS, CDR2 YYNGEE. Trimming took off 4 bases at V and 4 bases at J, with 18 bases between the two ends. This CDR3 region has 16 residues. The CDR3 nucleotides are TGTGCCAGCAGCCCGCCTGAGGACAGCAAATACAATGAGCAGTTCTTC. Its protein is CASSPPEDSKYNEQFF. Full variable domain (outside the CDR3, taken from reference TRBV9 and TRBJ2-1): DSGVTQTPKHLITATGQRVTLRCSPRSGDLSVYWYQQSLDQGLQFLIQYYNGEERAKGNILERFSAQQFPDLHSELNLSSLELGDSALYFCASSPPEDSKYNEQFFGPGTRLTVL.

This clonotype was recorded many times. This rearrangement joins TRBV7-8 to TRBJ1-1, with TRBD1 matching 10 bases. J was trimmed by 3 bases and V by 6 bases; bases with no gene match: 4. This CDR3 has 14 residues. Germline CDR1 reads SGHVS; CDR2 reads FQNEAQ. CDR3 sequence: CASRYGQGDTEAFF. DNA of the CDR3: TGTGCCAGCAGATATGGACAGGGGGACACTGAAGCTTTCTTT.